This T cell receptor beta chain was obtained from a study of beta chain features in type 1 diabetes (dated by TCRdb to 2016 to 2019). Looking at the study overall: Mean age, gender distribution, total cell number and subset yield were not different between patients and healthy donors. A total of under 120,000,000 sorted cells were examined across all samples, and RNA yield correlated strongly with the number of cells per subset. In the study, recently diagnosed type 1 diabetes patients and matched healthy donors were compared on the TCRB repertoires of their sorted circulating CD4+ T cell subsets. Regulatory and stem cell-like memory subsets were isolated from only 8 patients and about 8 healthy donors, whereas naive and central memory subsets came from all 28 donors.

This clone was found a few times. Its target antigen remains unknown. No base quality values were provided; no much bigger clone lies one nucleotide off. The research as a whole found: Because small numbers of individuals were included in the HLA sub-analyses, any influence of HLA type on TCRB rearrangement was left unresolved. A moderate but significant shortening of TCRB CDR3 length was observed in type 1 diabetes patients in all four CD4+ subsets. Because cDNA was sequenced instead of genomic DNA, highly expressing activated cells could be over-represented, though the groups showed no difference in activation or CD3 levels. Naive, central memory and regulatory TCRB repertoires appeared more similar among patients than among healthy donors. Shorter templates might be favored by PCR, yet because patient and control samples were amplified and corrected together, any such skew would affect both groups equally. At VDJ recombination sites, patients with type 1 diabetes made fewer insertions and deleted more nucleotides, a pattern implying thymic rearrangement abnormalities.

A single peripheral blood draw of about 116 mL on average was collected from each donor into heparinised tubes. Naive, central memory, regulatory and stem cell-like memory CD4+ T cells were sorted on a BD FACSAria II using a panel including CD45RO, CCR7, CD25, CD127, CD95 and CD27. Purity was above 95% for every sorted population. PBMCs were isolated immediately by Lymphoprep density gradient centrifugation and stained directly without culture. Samples were stained and sorted in pairs, with one healthy donor and one patient per experiment, so that batch effects were minimized. Taken from the germline V gene (reference sequence), the CDR1 and CDR2 loops are SEHNR and FQNEAQ. V loses 1 base, J loses 4 bases, and the germline ends lie 15 bases apart. From cysteine to phenylalanine, the CDR3 is 16 amino acids long. Only the CDR3 region is kept as DNA, spanning 48 bases read in frame from base 1. All of the isolated RNA was reverse transcribed with the High Capacity cDNA Reverse Transcription Kit, so expressed TCRB transcripts were sequenced. Survey-depth immunoSEQ sequencing was performed on stem cell-like memory T cell samples, with an average of about 940,000 total reads per sample. After sorted cells were lysed in RLT buffer, RNA was extracted with DNase-treated RNeasy Micro or Mini kits, with the choice depending on cell number. To prevent cross-contamination, every cell subset was processed on its own, while patient and healthy donor samples were processed together. TCRB sequences were amplified from cDNA with the immunoSEQ multiplex PCR, producing 87-bp fragments spanning the CDR3 region. Sequencing of the amplicons was performed on the Illumina HiSeq platform. Processing in the source paper ran as follows. Synthetic template baselines were used to correct PCR bias computationally, reads within Hamming distance 2 were collapsed together, and singletons that could not be merged were discarded. By aligning reads against IMGT, V, D and J genes, CDR3 length, and insertions or deletions at six rearrangement sites were assigned. Within each subset, clonotype counts were normalized to sorted cell number, and only after that were true diversity and Gini coefficients computed with the tcR R package. The overlap coefficient, calculated on TCRB nucleotide sequences, was used to quantify repertoire sharing. Not all clones reach the TCRdb copy of this immuneACCESS table, which keeps in-frame sequences only. Checked studies attribute under half of the gap to unresolved V genes and leave the rest unexplained. For V, J and clone size, that table is used; D and trimming come from the DNA. This sample is represented by 25,000 to 30,000 clones; almost 50% of them were singletons. Clones ranked in the top ten supply 0.25% to 0.35% of the sample.

Recombination connected TRBV7-9 to TRBJ2-3, with the D gene not confidently named. The sequencing input was stem cell memory CD4+ T cells from blood. This sample's cell subset or site label indicates: stem cell-like memory CD4+ T cells. This TCR was recovered from a man between 25 and 39 years old with type 1 diabetes. The CDR3 amino acid sequence is: CASSLEAPLEADTQYF. The DNA sequence is as follows: TGTGCCAGCAGCTTAGAAGCCCCCCTAGAAGCAGATACGCAGTATTTT.